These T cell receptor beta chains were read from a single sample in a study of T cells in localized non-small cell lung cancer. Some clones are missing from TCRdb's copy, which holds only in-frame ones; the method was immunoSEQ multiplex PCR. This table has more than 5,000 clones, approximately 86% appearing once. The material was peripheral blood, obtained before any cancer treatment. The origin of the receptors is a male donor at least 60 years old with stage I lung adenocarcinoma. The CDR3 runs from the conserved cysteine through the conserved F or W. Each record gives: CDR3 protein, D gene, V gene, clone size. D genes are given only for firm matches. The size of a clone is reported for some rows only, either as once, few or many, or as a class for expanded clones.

CASQLINEKLFF	-	TRBV19	-
CASSVVSGSNIQYF	-	TRBV9	-
CASSHERRGGETQYF	TRBD2	TRBV5-5	-
CAVTGTSGVTYNEQFF	TRBD2	TRBV27	-
CAIRRGQGSNVLTF	TRBD1	TRBV6-6	-
CASSTGQIQSEKLFF	-	TRBV2	-
CASSRRRREKDNEQFF	TRBD2	TRBV9	-
CASSPGLNTEAFF	-	TRBV18	-
CASSQFRGNIQYF	-	TRBV9	-
CASSATGTGGAWVKKLFF	TRBD1	TRBV27	-
CAWSVMHTGELFF	-	TRBV30	-
CASSVGTSYEQYF	-	TRBV9	-
CASSLQTGGGEKLFF	TRBD1	TRBV27	few
CSVEATADTIYF	-	TRBV29-1	-